Given below is one T cell receptor (beta chain) in context. The junction departs from germline at one end; a sequencing error may be responsible. In the authors' workflow: Nucleated cell counts were estimated from reference gene primer amplification. Repertoires were generated with immunoSEQ multiplex PCR, while TCRdb's copy carries only in-frame clones and drops some. For V, J and clone size, that table is used; D and trimming come from the DNA. This table has a few hundred thousand clones, about 91% appearing once. This sample is drawn from a study of blood T cell repertoires in COVID-19. The overall study: Both acute and convalescent COVID-19 samples were obtained from the United States, Italy and Spain. In each case, the material was cDNA or gDNA derived from T cells, B-cell-depleted T cells, or PBMCs.

Germline V CDR1 and CDR2: MDHEN, SYDVKM. This CDR3 is 14 amino acids long. The TCR originated in a woman in her twenties or thirties who had recovered from COVID-19. The sequenced material came from peripheral blood. The chain uses TRBV28 and TRBJ2-7; 7 bases line up with TRBD1. The chain's CDR3 is CASRFAGGTYEQYF. DNA for the CDR3: TGTGCCAGCCGTTTTGCAGGGGGTACCTACGAGCAGTACTTC.